Listed below are T cell receptor beta chains from one sample, sequenced in a study of blood T cell repertoires in COVID-19. Measured with immunoSEQ multiplex PCR; TCRdb has only the in-frame clones, and not every one. The sample records under 500,000 clones, about 85% being singletons. Sequencing used PBMCs or T cells enriched from blood (not recorded which). Source of these receptors: a woman between 18 and 29 years old with acute COVID-19. Both conserved end residues are trimmed from each CDR3. The order of the fields is V gene, CDR3 protein.

>TRBV19
ASGPQGVNYGYT
>TRBV11-3
ASSLGQGDGTEAF
>TRBV6-2/TRBV6-3
ASSYRGQGDPYEQY
>TRBV5-1
ASSLDGISNQPQH
>TRBV27
ASSYAGLNTGELF
>TRBV15
ATSNLAGAYNEQF
>TRBV6-5
ASSYGGTGGSPLH
>TRBV27
ASIRGREAF
>TRBV4-1
ASSQDRGPTEAF
>TRBV19
ASSNDQGYNGYT
>TRBV19
ASTPGERRGYEQY
>TRBV6-5
ASSITGVHNEQF
>TRBV10-3
AISWTGGNEQY
>TRBV14
ASSQFRATNEKLF
>TRBV25-1
ASSGTGEGTEAF
>TRBV19
ASSTLQGAPEAF
>TRBV3-1/TRBV3-2
ASSHGDSSYNEQF
>TRBV11-2
ASSLRAGGPPDTQY
>TRBV30
AWSVNRGREQY
>TRBV19
ASSILQAYFAGANVLT
>TRBV20-1
SANPGTRQY
>TRBV10-1
ASSAVSGNTIY
>TRBV11-3
ASTIVATNEKLF
>TRBV27
ASSFWTSGKGSYNEQF
>TRBV28
ASRSGRGEQY
>TRBV29-1
SVDEISGNTIY
>TRBV7-9
ASSLGGQGYEAF